The entry below describes one T cell receptor beta chain. Its antigen is as yet unknown. Time point described: newly diagnosed GD, antithyroid drugs for less than 3 months. Extracted PBMC RNA gave rise to the TCR library. The data are from a study of regulatory T cells in long-lasting Graves disease. General study points: Favored gene segments in persistent disease were TRBV28, TRBJ1-2 and TRBJ2-5. Sample size, which was small, may have reduced accuracy.

HTBI primers from iRepertoire and Arm-PCR of CDR3 regions yielded the TCR beta libraries. TCRdb fed the multiplex PCR reads into MiXCR, producing one record per CDR3 protein. The repertoire holds about 500,000 distinct CDR3 sequences, with around 11% as singletons. The CDR3 spans 16 residues. CDR1 is KGHSH, CDR2 LQKENI, per germline. V was clipped by 0 bases and J by 4 bases; unmatched bases: 2. This same sample was also part of a study on T cells in Graves' hyperthyroidism and ophthalmopathy. As that report states: Criteria for exclusion of patients were uncontrolled infection, other autoimmune disease, pregnancy or lactation. Using the HTBI primer set, a first-round RT-PCR was run on the TCR CDR3.

The chain employs TRBV18 and TRBJ2-1; 11 nucleotides agree with TRBD2. This receptor was identified in a woman in her thirties with Graves disease. The starting material was peripheral blood mononuclear cells (PBMCs), obtained at new diagnosis, from a patient treated with antithyroid drugs. Here the CDR3 reads CASSPPLAGGYNEQFF. In DNA, the CDR3 is TGTGCCAGCTCACCACCCCTAGCGGGAGGATACAATGAGCAGTTCTTC.